This T cell receptor (beta chain) was identified in a study of blood T cell repertoires in COVID-19. Some clones are missing from TCRdb's copy, which holds only in-frame ones; the method was immunoSEQ multiplex PCR. The sample lists roughly 62,000 clones, roughly 84% seen once, with about a tenth in the top ten. The TCR originated in an elderly man with COVID-19, enrolled during active disease. Sequenced material: peripheral blood.

The CDR3 sequence: CASSPPSGRIQFF. CDR3 bases: TGCGCCAGCAGCCCCCCTAGCGGGAGGATACAGTTCTTC. The rearrangement uses TRBV5-1 and TRBJ2-1, with 11 bases lining up with TRBD2. With 4 bases clipped from V and 13 bases from J, the junction kept 7 bases outside the gene matches. Germline lookup yields CDR1 SGHRS and CDR2 YFSETQ. CDR3 length equals 13 residues. The full variable domain, rest sourced from reference TRBV5-1 and TRBJ2-1, is KAGVTQTPRYLIKTRGQQVTLSCSPISGHRSVSWYQQTPGQGLQFLFEYFSETQRNKGNFPGRFSGRQFSNSRSEMNVSTLELGDSALYLCASSPPSGRIQFFGPGTRLTVL.